Listed below are T cell receptor beta chains from one sample, sequenced in a study of blood T cell repertoires in COVID-19. Some clones are missing from TCRdb's copy, which holds only in-frame ones; the method was immunoSEQ multiplex PCR. The sample carries about 200,000 clones, 85% to 90% recorded once. Sequences were obtained from peripheral blood. The source of these receptors is a man between 45 and 60 years old with acute or convalescent COVID-19. Each CDR3 is given with its conserved first and last residue. Fields, in order: D gene, clone size, V gene, J gene, CDR3 protein, CDR3 DNA. A D gene is named only where the DNA matches it firmly. Clone size, where shown, is once, few, many, or a class for clones that have expanded.

>NA|NA|TRBV5-4|TRBJ1-6
CASSPGGGARSYNSPLHF
TGTGCCAGCAGCCCCGGCGGGGGCGCAAGGTCCTATAATTCACCCCTCCACTTT
>NA|NA|TRBV2|TRBJ2-1
CASSWPGTGVDEQFF
TGTGCCAGCAGTTGGCCGGGGACGGGGGTGGATGAGCAGTTCTTC
>NA|NA|TRBV6-5|TRBJ1-3
CATTYISNSGNTIYF
TGTGCCACCACATACATTAGCAACTCTGGAAACACCATATATTTT
>TRBD1|NA|TRBV7-9|TRBJ1-2
CASSRTGDYGYTF
TGTGCCAGCAGCCGTACAGGGGACTATGGCTACACCTTC
>NA|NA|TRBV5-4|TRBJ2-3
CASSPRDTSDTQYF
TGTGCCAGCAGCCCCCGGGACACCTCCGATACGCAGTATTTT
>NA|NA|TRBV5-1|TRBJ1-1
CASSSNTEAFF
TGCGCCAGCAGTTCTAACACTGAAGCTTTCTTT
>NA|NA|TRBV11-2|TRBJ2-5
CASSLTLGQETQYF
TGTGCCAGCAGCCTGACTCTGGGCCAAGAGACCCAGTACTTC
>NA|NA|TRBV5-1|TRBJ1-4
CASSLAGHATNEKLFF
TGCGCCAGCAGCTTGGCCGGACATGCAACTAATGAAAAACTGTTTTTT
>TRBD1|NA|TRBV19|TRBJ2-5
CASRGRGQGGETQYF
TGTGCCAGTAGGGGAAGGGGACAGGGGGGAGAGACCCAGTACTTC
>TRBD1|NA|TRBV5-1|TRBJ2-5
CASSLGGQGIKTQYF
TGCGCCAGCAGCTTGGGTGGACAGGGAATAAAGACCCAGTACTTC
>TRBD1|few|TRBV9|TRBJ2-2
CASSVAPGTGAGELFF
TGTGCCAGCAGCGTAGCCCCCGGGACAGGCGCCGGGGAGCTGTTTTTT
>NA|NA|TRBV5-1|TRBJ1-2
CASSLASRGAAVGYTF
TGCGCCAGCAGCTTGGCCTCGCGGGGGGCGGCAGTTGGCTACACCTTC
>NA|NA|TRBV18|TRBJ1-6
CASSADRISSYNSPLHF
TGTGCCAGCTCAGCGGACAGAATCAGCTCCTATAATTCACCCCTCCACTTT
>NA|once|TRBV29-1|TRBJ1-1
CSASGLTRTEAFF
TGCAGCGCATCAGGGCTCACGCGGACTGAAGCTTTCTTT
>TRBD1|NA|TRBV7-6|TRBJ2-2
CASSLGQGGTGELFF
TGTGCCAGCAGCTTAGGACAGGGGGGAACCGGGGAGCTGTTTTTT
>NA|NA|TRBV5-1|TRBJ2-2
CASSPRATKNTGELFF
TGCGCCAGCAGCCCCCGCGCGACAAAAAACACCGGGGAGCTGTTTTTT
>NA|NA|TRBV29-1|TRBJ1-1
CSGTVALSTIEAFF
TGCAGCGGTACAGTGGCCCTCAGTACCATTGAAGCTTTCTTT
>TRBD1|NA|TRBV2|TRBJ2-1
CASRVTGTGTYNEQFF
TGTGCCAGCAGGGTGACCGGGACAGGGACCTACAATGAGCAGTTCTTC
>NA|NA|TRBV19|TRBJ1-1
CASRDTRNTEAFF
TGTGCCAGTAGAGACACAAGGAACACTGAAGCTTTCTTT
>NA|NA|TRBV6-5|TRBJ2-5
CASYAVGGRETQYF
TGTGCCAGCTACGCCGTCGGGGGTCGAGAGACCCAGTACTTC
>NA|NA|TRBV10-3|TRBJ2-7
CAISGNYEQYF
TGTGCCATCAGTGGTAACTACGAGCAGTACTTC
>NA|NA|TRBV7-2|TRBJ2-7
CASILAGGPYEQYF
TGTGCCAGCATCCTCGCAGGGGGGCCCTACGAGCAGTACTTC
>NA|NA|TRBV5-1|TRBJ2-1
CASSVQGNEQFF
TGCGCCAGCAGCGTACAGGGTAATGAGCAGTTCTTC
>TRBD1|NA|TRBV9|TRBJ1-1
CASSALPDRATEAFF
TGTGCCAGCAGCGCCCTCCCGGACAGGGCCACTGAAGCTTTCTTT
>NA|NA|TRBV10-2|TRBJ1-5
CASREGGSNQPQHF
TGCGCCAGCAGGGAGGGAGGTAGCAATCAGCCCCAGCATTTT
>NA|NA|TRBV10-1|TRBJ2-2
CASSPTGPGELFF
TGCGCCAGCAGTCCGACAGGCCCCGGGGAGCTGTTTTTT
>TRBD1|NA|TRBV5-8|TRBJ1-4
CASSSGQGIINEKLFF
TGTGCCAGCAGCTCGGGACAGGGGATCATCAATGAAAAACTGTTTTTT
>NA|NA|TRBV18|TRBJ1-4
CASSQLSNEKLFF
TGTGCCAGCTCACAGCTCTCTAATGAAAAACTGTTTTTT
>NA|NA|TRBV18|TRBJ1-1
CASSLPTGEAFF
TGTGCCAGCTCACTCCCGACTGGGGAAGCTTTCTTT
>TRBD1|NA|TRBV27|TRBJ1-4
CASSLKGTAEKLFF
TGTGCCAGCAGTTTAAAAGGGACAGCTGAAAAACTGTTTTTT
>TRBD1|NA|TRBV6-6|TRBJ1-6
CATTGGYLNSPLHF
TGTGCCACCACAGGGGGTTATTTGAATTCACCCCTCCACTTT
>TRBD1|NA|TRBV10-3|TRBJ1-6
CAISEFTPGQGSSPLHF
TGTGCCATCAGTGAGTTCACCCCGGGACAGGGCTCTTCACCCCTCCACTTT
>NA|NA|TRBV9|TRBJ1-5
CASSVSASNQPQHF
TGTGCCAGCAGCGTAAGCGCTAGCAATCAGCCCCAGCATTTT
>NA|NA|TRBV2|TRBJ2-4
CASNPSNLAKNIQYF
TGTGCCAGCAATCCGAGCAACTTAGCCAAAAACATTCAGTACTTC
>NA|NA|TRBV5-1|TRBJ1-2
CASSWTAEILYGYTF
TGCGCCAGCAGCTGGACAGCGGAAATTCTCTATGGCTACACCTTC
>TRBD1|NA|TRBV7-2|TRBJ1-1
CASSFQAGGFTEAFF
TGTGCCAGCAGCTTCCAGGCAGGGGGCTTTACTGAAGCTTTCTTT
>NA|NA|TRBV12-3/TRBV12-4|TRBJ1-5
CASTLRENQPQHF
TGTGCCAGCACCCTGAGGGAAAATCAGCCCCAGCATTTT
>NA|NA|TRBV30|TRBJ1-2
CAWSQGPQRSF
TGTGCCTGGAGCCAGGGGCCCCAGAGGTCCTTC
>NA|NA|TRBV7-9|TRBJ1-2
CASSFSAGALGSSYTF
TGTGCCAGCAGCTTTTCGGCAGGGGCTCTTGGTTCGAGCTACACCTTC
>TRBD2|NA|TRBV30|TRBJ2-7
CAWSEAGEQYF
TGTGCCTGGAGTGAAGCGGGGGAGCAGTACTTC